These 17 T cell receptor beta chains came from one sample sequenced in a study of cytomegalovirus exposure and HLA in healthy donors. With 60 Vbeta and 13 Jbeta primers, the PCR was carried out. This table comes from immunoSEQ multiplex PCR, and its TCRdb copy is limited to in-frame clones, with some not included. In the table there are over 150,000 clones, approximately 72% of which are singletons. The sample consisted of PBMCs. Source of these receptors: a man in his fifties or sixties in good health and CMV-seronegative.

In this sample, this clone turned up a few times. Written as DNA, the CDR3 is TGTGCCAGCAGTTCCAGGCATATGAACACTGAAGCTTTCTTT. It translates to CASSSRHMNTEAFF. V is TRBV6-5 and J is TRBJ1-1, with D uncertain. CDR3 length: 14 amino acids. Trimming stripped 4 bases from V and 0 bases from J, with 9 bases between. Per the germline V gene, CDR1 is MNHEY and CDR2 is SVGAGI.

A word on this clone: The same CDR3 can be traced to other DNA sequences in this sample. The rearrangement joins TRBV7-9 to TRBJ2-2; D unclear. From germline, CDR1 is SEHNR and CDR2 FQNEAQ (reference sequence). The CDR3 sequence is 14 residues long. The ends were cut back, 0 bases at V and 6 bases at J, with 8 bases in the middle. CDR3 sequence (DNA): TGTGCCAGCAGCTTAGCCTGGGCTGCCGGGGAGCTGTTTTTT. Translation: CASSLAWAAGELFF.

V usage is TRBV6-6 and J usage is TRBJ2-5, with 7 bases lining up with TRBD2. Germline trimming cut 6 bases from V and 2 bases from J; bases unmatched to any gene: 3. The CDR3 spans 13 residues. CDR1 and CDR2 from the germline V gene are MNHNY and SVGAGI (reference sequence). The CDR3: CASSHGGQETQYF. CDR3 DNA: TGTGCCAGCAGCCACGGGGGGCAAGAGACCCAGTACTTC.

The genes are TRBV4-2 and TRBJ2-3, with a tentative D call TRBD1 (7 bases). This CDR3 is 14 amino acids long. Trimming stripped 4 bases from V and 1 base from J, with 9 bases between. Germline lookup yields CDR1 LGHNA and CDR2 YNFKEQ. This chain's CDR3 is CASSPGGRTDTQYF. Here the CDR3 DNA reads TGTGCCAGCAGCCCAGGGGGGCGCACAGATACGCAGTATTTT.

The CDR3 region is CASRPTVNTEAFF. The CDR3, as DNA: TGTGCCAGCAGGCCCACAGTGAACACTGAAGCTTTCTTT. The chain combines TRBV27 with TRBJ1-1; D is unclear. The CDR3 runs to 13 residues. V was shortened by 6 bases and J by 0 bases, with 8 bases between the two germline ends. Germline lookup yields CDR1 MNHEY and CDR2 SMNVEV (reference sequence).

This clone was observed a few times. The chain employs TRBV19 and TRBJ1-1, with D possibly TRBD1 on 6 matching bases. This CDR3 contains 13 residues. With 11 bases removed from V and 3 bases from J, the gap between germline ends came to 16 bases. Germline V lookup: CDR1 LNHDA, CDR2 SQIVND (reference sequence). The CDR3 loop is CAGFNREHTEAFF. CDR3 in DNA: TGTGCCGGATTTAACAGGGAACACACTGAAGCTTTCTTT.

CDR3 in amino acids: CASSFDRGRPSYEQYF. The CDR3 bases are TGTGCCAGCAGCTTTGACAGGGGGCGTCCCTCCTACGAGCAGTACTTC. The chain joins TRBV5-4 to TRBJ2-7; TRBD1 agrees at 10 bases. This CDR3 contains 16 residues. Germline CDR1 reads SGHNT; CDR2 reads YYREEE (reference sequence). V dropped 2 bases and J dropped 0; count of bases not matched to a gene: 5.

V and J are TRBV9 and TRBJ1-2; the match to TRBD1 covers 7 bases. Losses at the gene ends were 1 base for V and 8 bases for J; bases not matched to a gene: 11. This CDR3 spans 15 amino acids. Germline values: CDR1 SGDLS, CDR2 YYNGEE. This chain's CDR3 is CASSVSAGTANGYTF. The CDR3 nucleotides are TGTGCCAGCAGCGTATCAGCCGGGACAGCGAACGGCTACACCTTC.

The chain has TRBV29-1 and TRBJ1-2; 7 bases agree with TRBD1. The V gene end was trimmed by 6 bases and the J gene end by 4 bases; junction bases not matched to a gene: 2. CDR1 is SQVTM, CDR2 ANQGSEA, per germline. The CDR3 has 11 amino acids. The DNA of the CDR3 is TGCAGCGTCCGACAGGGCTATGGCTACACCTTC. This encodes CSVRQGYGYTF.

This rearrangement joins TRBV7-3 to TRBJ1-5, with D maybe TRBD1 (6 bases). Trimming took 4 bases from V and 0 from J, leaving 19 bases between them. CDR3 length: 18 amino acids. Germline V CDR1 and CDR2: SGHTA, FQGTGA. Here the CDR3 reads CASSSLDGGGDSNQPQHF. For the CDR3, the DNA is TGTGCCAGCAGCTCCCTGGATGGGGGCGGAGATAGCAATCAGCCCCAGCATTTT. The full variable domain, in which reference TRBV7-3 and TRBJ1-5 provide the parts outside the CDR3, is GAGVSQTPSNKVTEKGKYVELRCDPISGHTALYWYRQSLGQGPEFLIYFQGTGAADDSGLPNDRFFAVRPEGSVSTLKIQRTERGDSAVYLCASSSLDGGGDSNQPQHFGDGTRLSIL.

In its sample, this clone was seen a few times. The junction differs from germline at one of its ends, possibly a read error. This chain uses TRBV7-9 with TRBJ1-1, with TRBD1 as a possible D gene (5 bases). CDR1 is SEHNR, CDR2 FQNEAQ, per germline (reference sequence). CDR3 length: 13 residues. The CDR3 DNA is TGTGCCAGCAGCAGACGACAGAACTCTGAAGCTTTCTTT. It is translated as CASSRRQNSEAFF. The variable domain in full, completed from reference TRBV7-9 and TRBJ1-1, reads DTGVSQNPRHKITKRGQNVTFRCDPISEHNRLYWYRQTLGQGPEFLTYFQNEAQLEKSRLLSDRFSAERPKGSFSTLEIQRTEQGDSAMYLCASSRRQNSEAFFGQGTRLTVV.

The rearrangement links TRBV19 to TRBJ2-2; no definite D call. The CDR3 spans 12 residues. Germline lookup yields CDR1 LNHDA and CDR2 SQIVND (reference sequence). V was clipped by 7 bases and J by 3 bases, with 6 bases between them. CDR3 coding DNA: TGTGCCAGTACGAGGTACACCGGGGAGCTGTTTTTT. This sequence encodes CASTRYTGELFF.

V and J are TRBV10-3 and TRBJ2-1, with 10 positions matching TRBD2. The V segment lost 0 bases and the J segment 4 bases; nucleotides outside the gene matches: 3. Germline V gives CDR1 ENHRY, CDR2 SYGVKD. CDR3 length: 16 residues. CDR3 sequence reads: CAISESSGGLYNEQFF. In DNA, the CDR3 is TGTGCCATCAGTGAGTCTAGCGGGGGGTTGTACAATGAGCAGTTCTTC.

A note on this clone: Other DNA sequences within the sample encode an identical CDR3. The V gene is TRBV7-2, the J gene TRBJ2-7; 7 bases map to TRBD2. Per the germline V gene, CDR1 is SGHTA and CDR2 is FQGNSA. The V segment lost 4 bases and the J segment 3 bases; nucleotides outside the gene matches: 3. The CDR3 extends over 13 amino acids. CDR3 loop: CASSSTGGYEQYF. CDR3 DNA sequence: TGTGCCAGCAGCTCGACGGGGGGCTACGAGCAGTACTTC.

The gene calls are TRBV6-5 and TRBJ1-1; TRBD1 matches 9 bases. J gave up 0 bases and V 5 bases, and 4 bases lay outside the gene matches. The CDR3 runs 15 residues. Germline CDR1 reads MNHEY; CDR2 reads SVGAGI. The CDR3 reads CASSRQGGMNTEAFF. The CDR3 DNA follows: TGTGCCAGCAGTCGACAGGGGGGAATGAACACTGAAGCTTTCTTT.

The chain is built from TRBV6-1 and TRBJ2-5, with TRBD2 matching 8 bases. V trimming: 6 bases; J trimming: 9 bases; junction bases outside the gene matches: 15. Germline V lookup: CDR1 MNHNS, CDR2 SASEGT. CDR3 length: 15 residues. The CDR3 DNA reads TGTGCCAGCAGGGGGGTACTAGCGGCGCCTGAAGCCCAGTACTTC. Translated: CASRGVLAAPEAQYF.

This sequence joins TRBV10-2 and TRBJ1-5; 9 bases match TRBD1. The CDR3 loop spans 15 amino acids. V was clipped by 7 bases and J by 4 bases; unmatched bases: 8. CDR1 is WSHSY and CDR2 is SAAADI in the germline V gene. Here the CDR3 DNA reads TGCGCCAGCACATCAAGGACAGGGGAGAATCAGCCCCAGCATTTT. Its translation is CASTSRTGENQPQHF.